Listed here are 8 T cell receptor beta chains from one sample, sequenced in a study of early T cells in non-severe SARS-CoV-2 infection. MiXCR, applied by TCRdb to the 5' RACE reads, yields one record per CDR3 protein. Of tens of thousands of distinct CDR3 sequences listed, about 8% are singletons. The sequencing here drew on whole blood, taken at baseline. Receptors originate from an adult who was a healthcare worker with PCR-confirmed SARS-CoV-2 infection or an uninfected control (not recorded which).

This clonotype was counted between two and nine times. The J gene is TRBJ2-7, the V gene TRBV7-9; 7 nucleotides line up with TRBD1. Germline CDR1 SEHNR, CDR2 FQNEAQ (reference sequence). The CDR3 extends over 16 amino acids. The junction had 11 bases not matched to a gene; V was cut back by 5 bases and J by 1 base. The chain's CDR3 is CASSKGTAVFSYEQYF. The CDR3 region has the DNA TGTGCCAGCAGCAAAGGGACAGCCGTTTTTTCCTACGAGCAGTACTTC. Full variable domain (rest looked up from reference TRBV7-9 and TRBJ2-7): DTGVSQNPRHKITKRGQNVTFRCDPISEHNRLYWYRQTLGQGPEFLTYFQNEAQLEKSRLLSDRFSAERPKGSFSTLEIQRTEQGDSAMYLCASSKGTAVFSYEQYFGPGTRLTVT.

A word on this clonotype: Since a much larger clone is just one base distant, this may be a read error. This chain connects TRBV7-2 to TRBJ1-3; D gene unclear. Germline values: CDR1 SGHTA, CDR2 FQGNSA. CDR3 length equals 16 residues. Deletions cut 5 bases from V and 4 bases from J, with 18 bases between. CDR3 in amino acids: CASSAGSYSSGNTIYF. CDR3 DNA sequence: TGTGCCAGCAGCGCCGGGTCGTACTCCTCCGGAAACACCATATATTTT.

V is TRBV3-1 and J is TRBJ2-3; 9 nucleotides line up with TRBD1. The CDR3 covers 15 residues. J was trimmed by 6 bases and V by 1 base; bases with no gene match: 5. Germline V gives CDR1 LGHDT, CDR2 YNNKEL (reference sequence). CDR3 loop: CASSQVGQGFDTQYF. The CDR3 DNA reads TGTGCCAGCAGCCAAGTGGGACAGGGTTTTGATACGCAGTATTTT.

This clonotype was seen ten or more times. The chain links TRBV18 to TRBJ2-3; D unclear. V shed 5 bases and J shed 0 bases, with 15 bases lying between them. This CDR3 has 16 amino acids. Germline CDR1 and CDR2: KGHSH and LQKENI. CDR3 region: CASSKGYMPSTDTQYF. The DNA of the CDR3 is TGTGCCAGCTCAAAGGGCTACATGCCTAGCACAGATACGCAGTATTTT. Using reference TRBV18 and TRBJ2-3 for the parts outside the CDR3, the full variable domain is NAGVMQNPRHLVRRRGQEARLRCSPMKGHSHVYWYRQLPEEGLKFMVYLQKENIIDESGMPKERFSAEFPKEGPSILRIQQVVRGDSAAYFCASSKGYMPSTDTQYFGPGTRLTVL.

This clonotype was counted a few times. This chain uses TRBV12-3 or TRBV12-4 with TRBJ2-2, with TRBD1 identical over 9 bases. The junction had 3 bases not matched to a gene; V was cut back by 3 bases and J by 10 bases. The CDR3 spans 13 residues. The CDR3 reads CASSFDRGAELFF. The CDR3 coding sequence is TGTGCCAGCAGTTTCGACAGGGGGGCGGAGCTGTTTTTT.

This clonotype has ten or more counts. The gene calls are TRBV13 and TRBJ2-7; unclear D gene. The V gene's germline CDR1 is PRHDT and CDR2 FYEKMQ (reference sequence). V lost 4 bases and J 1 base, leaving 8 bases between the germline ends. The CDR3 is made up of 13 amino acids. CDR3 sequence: CASSYGRSYEQYF. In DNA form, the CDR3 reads TGTGCCAGCAGCTACGGACGGTCCTACGAGCAGTACTTC.

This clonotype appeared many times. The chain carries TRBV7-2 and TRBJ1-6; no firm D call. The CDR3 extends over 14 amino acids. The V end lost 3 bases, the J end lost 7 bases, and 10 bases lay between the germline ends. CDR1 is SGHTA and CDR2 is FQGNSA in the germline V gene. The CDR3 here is CASSLGMGNSPLHF. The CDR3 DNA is TGTGCCAGCAGCTTGGGGATGGGGAATTCACCCCTCCACTTT.

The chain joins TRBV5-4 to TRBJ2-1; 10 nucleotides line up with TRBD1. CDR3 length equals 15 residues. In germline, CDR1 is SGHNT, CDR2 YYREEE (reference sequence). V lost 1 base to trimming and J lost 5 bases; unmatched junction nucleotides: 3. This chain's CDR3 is CASSLWTGGHNEQFF. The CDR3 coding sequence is TGTGCCAGCAGCTTGTGGACAGGGGGTCACAATGAGCAGTTCTTC.